The 3 T cell receptor beta chains in this list originate from one sample, sequenced in a study of cytomegalovirus exposure and HLA in healthy donors. The PCR employed 60 Vbeta primers together with 13 Jbeta primers. Using immunoSEQ multiplex PCR, the repertoire was profiled, and TCRdb retains in-frame clones only, with some absent. Here the sample table reports 100,000 or so clones. Sequenced sample: PBMCs. These receptors were taken from a man aged 50-60 years in good health and CMV-seronegative.

V usage is TRBV11-1 and J usage is TRBJ2-4, with D perhaps matching TRBD1 (5 bases). V lost 1 base and J 0 bases, leaving 13 bases between the germline ends. Germline V gene sequence: CDR1 SGHAT, CDR2 FQDESV (reference sequence). The CDR3 runs 17 residues. The CDR3 protein is CASSLGVRALAKNIQYF. The DNA for the CDR3 is TGTGCCAGCAGCTTAGGCGTCAGGGCTTTAGCCAAAAACATTCAGTACTTC.

V gene TRBV27 combines with J gene TRBJ2-1, with a weak D call TRBD2 (7 bases). Germline CDR1 MNHEY, CDR2 SMNVEV (reference sequence). The CDR3 contains 15 residues. V was cut by 6 bases and J by 10 bases, with 22 bases left in between. The DNA of the CDR3 is TGTGCCAGCAGCGGGCTTGGGGGGGCCCTCGGGGAGCAGTTCTTC. Translating it yields CASSGLGGALGEQFF.

As DNA, the CDR3 is TGTGCCAGCAGCCTCGCGTTTACAGGATCCTACGAGCAGTACTTC. It yields the protein CASSLAFTGSYEQYF. V gene TRBV5-4 combines with J gene TRBJ2-7; D is perhaps TRBD1 (5 bases). Germline CDR1 and CDR2: SGHNT and YYREEE (reference sequence). There are 15 residues in the CDR3. Trimming stripped 4 bases from V and 1 base from J, with 15 bases between.